This passage covers 8 T cell receptor beta chains from one sample sequenced in a study of T-cell reconstitution after alpha-beta-depleted transplantation in children. Unique molecular identifiers featured in how the TCRbeta library was prepared. From the PCR reads, TCRdb called clonotypes with MiXCR, one entry per CDR3 protein. The top ten hold around 2% of the sample, which has hundreds of thousands of distinct CDR3 sequences, 13% seen once. The source material was PBMCs, mostly from graft donor cells, sampled 360 days after TCRalphabeta/CD19-depleted stem cell transplant. The source is a male patient aged 5 to 17 who had a stem cell transplant for acute myeloid leukemia, so the T cells may come from the graft donor.

This chain connects TRBV7-3 to TRBJ2-7; D remains ambiguous. The CDR3 spans 13 residues. The germline V and J ends were trimmed by 0 bases and 4 bases, with 7 bases remaining between them. Germline V lookup: CDR1 SGHTA, CDR2 FQGTGA. The CDR3 sequence is CASSLTGFYEQYF. DNA of the CDR3: TGTGCCAGCAGCTTAACAGGTTTTTACGAGCAGTACTTC.

This chain joins TRBV4-3 and TRBJ2-1; no clear D gene. Germline-derived CDR1 and CDR2 are LGHNA and YSLEER. The CDR3 length is 14 residues. Trimming shortened V by 1 base and J by 8 bases, and 12 bases separated the two germline ends. CDR3 DNA sequence: TGCGCCAGCAGCCAAGCATTGACCTGGGATGAGCAGTTCTTC. Encoded protein: CASSQALTWDEQFF.

This clonotype occurred many times. CDR3 in amino acids: CASSRDTGANVLTF. The CDR3 DNA reads as TGTGCCAGCAGTCGAGACACTGGGGCCAACGTCCTGACTTTC. The V call is TRBV14, the J call TRBJ2-6, with D unresolved. Trimming removed 6 bases at V and 2 bases at J, with 8 bases between. The CDR3 consists of 14 residues. The V gene's germline CDR1 is SGHDN and CDR2 FVKESK.

This chain uses TRBV28 with TRBJ1-5; tentative D call: TRBD1 (5 bases). Germline CDR1 reads MDHEN; CDR2 reads SYDVKM. V was trimmed by 3 bases and J by 3 bases, leaving 9 bases between them. The CDR3 totals 14 residues. DNA for the CDR3: TGTGCCAGCAGTTTGCTGGGGCTCAATCAGCCCCAGCATTTT. This sequence encodes CASSLLGLNQPQHF.

This clonotype was seen repeatedly, ten times or more. The chain is built from TRBV10-3 and TRBJ2-5; 8 positions agree with TRBD2. CDR1 is ENHRY and CDR2 is SYGVKD in the germline V gene. V was clipped by 0 bases and J by 4 bases; unmatched bases: 4. CDR3 length: 15 amino acids. CDR3 amino acids: CAISESLREVETQYF. The CDR3 DNA reads TGTGCCATCAGTGAGTCTTTGCGGGAGGTAGAGACCCAGTACTTC.

There are many counts of this clonotype. V gene TRBV6-2 or TRBV6-3 combines with J gene TRBJ2-1; 9 nucleotides agree with TRBD1. The CDR3 has 17 amino acids. Germline-derived CDR1 and CDR2 are MNHEY and SVGEGT. V dropped 2 bases and J dropped 5; count of bases not matched to a gene: 10. CDR3 residues: CASSYRSQGAPDNEQFF. CDR3 bases: TGTGCCAGCAGTTACCGCTCACAGGGGGCGCCGGACAATGAGCAGTTCTTC.

This chain connects TRBV2 to TRBJ2-3; no firm D call. Germline V CDR1 and CDR2: SNHLY, FYNNEI. Trimming took 6 bases from V and 8 from J, leaving 6 bases between them. CDR3 size: 10 residues. CDR3 protein: CASRALTQYF. In DNA, the CDR3 is TGTGCCAGCAGAGCCCTTACGCAGTATTTT.

In its sample, this clonotype was seen many times. J is TRBJ1-1 and V is TRBV5-1; 7 bases map to TRBD1. The CDR3 spans 15 residues. After removal of 5 bases from V and 3 bases from J, the junction contained 10 bases not matched to a gene. Per the germline V gene, CDR1 is SGHRS and CDR2 is YFSETQ. CDR3 sequence reads: CASRDRQGGYTEAFF. DNA for the CDR3: TGCGCCAGCAGAGACAGACAGGGAGGTTACACTGAAGCTTTCTTT.